A selection of T cell receptor beta chains follows, all from one sample in a study of blood T cell repertoires in COVID-19. Generated by immunoSEQ multiplex PCR, the TCRdb table keeps only in-frame clones and is missing some. The repertoire holds approximately 300,000 clones, with around 82% as singletons. The specimen sequenced was peripheral blood. Receptors were obtained from a human donor with COVID-19, enrolled during active disease. The donor label of this sample is uncertain. Both conserved end residues are part of each CDR3. Fields, in order: D gene, clone size, V gene, J gene, CDR3 protein, CDR3 DNA. A D gene is named only where the DNA matches it firmly. Size is stated for part of the rows, as once, few or many counts, or as a class when the clone is expanded.

NA	NA	TRBV2	TRBJ1-1	CANTQGIRTEAFF	TGTGCCAACACTCAGGGAATTCGAACTGAAGCTTTCTTT
TRBD1	NA	TRBV2	TRBJ1-5	CASSGDRGHQPQHF	TGTGCCAGCAGTGGGGACAGGGGGCATCAGCCCCAGCATTTT
NA	NA	TRBV6-2/TRBV6-3	TRBJ2-1	CASSYSMGQGAFYNEQFF	TGTGCCAGCAGTTACTCCATGGGGCAGGGTGCCTTCTACAATGAGCAGTTCTTC
NA	NA	TRBV6-1	TRBJ1-4	CASSDAGAGESSNEKLFF	TGTGCCAGCAGTGACGCAGGGGCGGGAGAATCATCTAATGAAAAACTGTTTTTT
NA	NA	TRBV29-1	TRBJ2-7	CSVGLSRGEQYF	TGCAGCGTTGGATTATCTCGGGGGGAGCAGTACTTC
NA	NA	TRBV2	TRBJ1-3	CASSVEGNTIYF	TGTGCCAGCAGTGTTGAGGGAAACACCATATATTTT
NA	NA	TRBV27	TRBJ2-3	CASSLPGADTQYF	TGTGCCAGCAGTTTACCGGGAGCTGATACGCAGTATTTT
TRBD1	NA	TRBV6-5	TRBJ1-6	CASSYQGAESPLHF	TGTGCCAGCAGTTATCAGGGGGCAGAGTCACCCCTCCACTTT
NA	NA	TRBV11-3	TRBJ2-3	CASSLRLADTQYF	TGTGCCAGCAGCCTACGACTAGCAGATACGCAGTATTTT
TRBD1	once	TRBV5-4	TRBJ2-5	CASSTDRVGGQETQYF	TGTGCCAGCAGCACCGACAGGGTCGGAGGCCAAGAGACCCAGTACTTC
NA	NA	TRBV5-1	TRBJ1-5	CASSLVSGNQPQHF	TGCGCCAGCAGCTTGGTTTCGGGCAATCAGCCCCAGCATTTT
TRBD1	NA	TRBV2	TRBJ2-7	CASRVGQGLVPYF	TGTGCCAGCAGGGTGGGACAGGGCTTGGTACCGTACTTC
NA	few	TRBV7-9	TRBJ1-2	CASSLLTEDNYGYTF	TGTGCCAGCAGCTTATTGACAGAAGATAACTATGGCTACACCTTC
NA	NA	TRBV3-1/TRBV3-2	TRBJ1-5	CASSQGDISNQPQHF	TGTGCCAGCAGCCAGGGGGACATTAGCAATCAGCCCCAGCATTTT
NA	NA	TRBV6-5	TRBJ1-2	CASSPEGLSDGYTF	TGTGCCAGCAGCCCCGAAGGACTTTCGGATGGCTACACCTTC
TRBD2	NA	TRBV19	TRBJ2-1	CASKGGRDLNEQFF	TGTGCCAGTAAGGGCGGGAGGGACCTCAATGAGCAGTTCTTC
NA	NA	TRBV7-2	TRBJ1-5	CASSFRGNQPQHF	TGTGCCAGCAGCTTCCGGGGGAATCAGCCCCAGCATTTT
TRBD2	NA	TRBV19	TRBJ2-7	CASSPAGRDHYEQYF	TGTGCCAGTAGTCCGGCCGGGAGGGACCACTACGAGCAGTACTTC
NA	NA	TRBV3-1/TRBV3-2	TRBJ2-4	CASSQDGGREGIQYF	TGTGCCAGCAGCCAAGATGGGGGGAGAGAAGGCATTCAGTACTTC
TRBD1	NA	TRBV9	TRBJ1-3	CASSVEPDRGPGNTIYF	TGTGCCAGCAGCGTAGAGCCCGACAGGGGACCTGGAAACACCATATATTTT
TRBD2	few	TRBV6-2/TRBV6-3	TRBJ2-1	CASSGRLAGTYNEQFF	TGTGCCAGCAGTGGGAGACTAGCGGGGACCTACAATGAGCAGTTCTTC
TRBD1	few	TRBV9	TRBJ2-7	CASSATRQGGYEQYF	TGTGCCAGCAGCGCCACTAGACAGGGGGGCTACGAGCAGTACTTC
TRBD2	NA	TRBV10-3	TRBJ2-7	CAISDGTSGSYEQYF	TGTGCCATCAGCGACGGGACTAGCGGTTCCTACGAGCAGTACTTC
NA	once	TRBV5-1	TRBJ1-5	CASSLADSFNQPQHF	TGCGCCAGCAGCTTGGCCGACTCCTTCAATCAGCCCCAGCATTTT
NA	NA	TRBV6-5	TRBJ1-5	CASVGDSNQPQHF	TGTGCCAGCGTTGGAGATAGCAATCAGCCCCAGCATTTT
NA	NA	TRBV2	TRBJ2-2	CASRFFKGDGELFF	TGTGCCAGCAGGTTTTTTAAGGGGGACGGGGAGCTGTTTTTT
TRBD2	few	TRBV7-9	TRBJ2-2	CASSTQAGGGTGELFF	TGTGCCAGCAGCACCCAAGCGGGAGGGGGTACCGGGGAGCTGTTTTTT